These 32 T cell receptor beta chains were all obtained from the same sample, sequenced in a study of monozygotic twins with inflammatory bowel disease. Each CDR3 protein gets one entry in TCRdb, which reprocessed the 5' RACE reads and gives no DNA. Its clone listing holds around 380,000 distinct CDR3 sequences. The sample consisted of blood. All receptors derive from a human donor with ulcerative colitis or Crohn's disease, or a healthy co-twin of an affected twin (not recorded which).

The J gene is TRBJ2-1, the V gene TRBV11-2; TCRdb's D call of TRBD2 is untestable without DNA. Germline V gene sequence: CDR1 SGHAT, CDR2 FQNNGV. There are 16 residues in the CDR3. CDR3 sequence reads: CASKTLSGKAYNEQFF.

The rearrangement links TRBV15 to TRBJ2-4. CDR1 and CDR2 (germline): LNHNV, YYDKDF (reference sequence). The CDR3 contains 15 residues. The CDR3: CATSSFDVAKNIQYF. Variable domain in full (rest from reference TRBV15 and TRBJ2-4): DAMVIQNPRYQVTQFGKPVTLSCSQTLNHNVMYWYQQKSSQAPKLLFHYYDKDFNNEADTPDNFQSRRPNTSFCFLDIRSPGLGDTAMYLCATSSFDVAKNIQYFGAGTRLSVL.

V usage is TRBV29-1 and J usage is TRBJ1-4; TCRdb selects TRBD1, and the lack of DNA leaves this call unchecked. The CDR3 runs 14 residues. The germline V gene has CDR1 SQVTM and CDR2 ANQGSEA. CDR3 protein: CSVQVAPQSEKLFF.

The chain has TRBV12-3 or TRBV12-4 and TRBJ2-7; TCRdb lists TRBD1, though no DNA is available to test this call. This CDR3 comprises 15 residues. CDR3 region: CASSHPGGSSYEQYF.

CDR3 region: CSAPIQGARNEAFF. V is TRBV20-1 and J is TRBJ1-1; TCRdb's D call, TRBD1, is unchecked because there is no DNA. The CDR3 length is 14 residues. CDR1 is DFQATT, CDR2 SNEGSKA, per germline (reference sequence).

The chain recombines TRBV7-2 with TRBJ2-2; the TCRdb D gene call, TRBD1, has no DNA to confirm it. The CDR3 runs to 13 residues. Germline V lookup: CDR1 SGHTA, CDR2 FQGNSA. CDR3: CASTLRRGDKLFF. Full variable domain (outside the CDR3, taken from reference TRBV7-2 and TRBJ2-2): GAGVSQSPSNKVTEKGKDVELRCDPISGHTALYWYRQSLGQGLEFLIYFQGNSAPDKSGLPSDRFSAERTGGSVSTLTIQRTQQEDSAVYLCASTLRRGDKLFFGEGSRLTVL.

The gene calls are TRBV6-1 and TRBJ2-2; the TCRdb D gene call, TRBD1, has no DNA to confirm it. This CDR3 is 18 amino acids long. CDR1 is MNHNS, CDR2 SASEGT, per germline. CDR3 loop: CASTPMGGRMANTGELFF.

The V gene is TRBV28, the J gene TRBJ1-2; no DNA is available, so the TRBD1 call from TCRdb remains unchecked. The CDR3 totals 18 residues. Germline loops: CDR1 MDHEN, CDR2 SYDVKM. This CDR3 is CASSPIRDNIRGTRGYTF.

The chain has TRBV5-1 and TRBJ2-1. The CDR3 has 15 residues. Germline V gene lookup returns CDR1 SGHRS and CDR2 YFSETQ. The CDR3 protein is CASSLTGGSYNEQFF.

Here the CDR3 reads CASSHRSRGGDTEAFF. This sequence joins TRBV7-8 and TRBJ1-1. This CDR3 contains 16 residues. CDR1 is SGHVS and CDR2 is FQNEAQ in the germline V gene.

This rearrangement joins TRBV5-6 to TRBJ1-1. Germline V gene sequence: CDR1 SGHDT, CDR2 YYEEEE. The CDR3 has 14 residues. CDR3: CASSLGQSGTEAFF.

This chain connects TRBV20-1 to TRBJ2-1; the TCRdb D gene call, TRBD2, has no DNA to confirm it. The CDR3 is 14 amino acids. Per germline, CDR1 DFQATT and CDR2 SNEGSKA (reference sequence). The CDR3 loop is CSASRTSGNYEQFF.

CDR3 sequence: CASSLRQDFYGYTF. The J gene is TRBJ1-2, the V gene TRBV7-8. Germline V CDR1 and CDR2: SGHVS, FQNEAQ. The CDR3 has 14 residues. Full variable domain (rest looked up from reference TRBV7-8 and TRBJ1-2): GAGVSQSPRYKVAKRGQDVALRCDPISGHVSLFWYQQALGQGPEFLTYFQNEAQLDKSGLPSDRFFAERPEGSVSTLKIQRTQQEDSAVYLCASSLRQDFYGYTFGSGTRLTVV.

V is TRBV7-2 and J is TRBJ1-5; the TRBD1 assignment by TCRdb is unverifiable without DNA. The germline CDR1 and CDR2 sequences are SGHTA and FQGNSA. This CDR3 spans 15 amino acids. This CDR3 reads CASSLHRSSNQPQHF. Variable domain in full (rest from reference TRBV7-2 and TRBJ1-5): GAGVSQSPSNKVTEKGKDVELRCDPISGHTALYWYRQSLGQGLEFLIYFQGNSAPDKSGLPSDRFSAERTGGSVSTLTIQRTQQEDSAVYLCASSLHRSSNQPQHFGDGTRLSIL.

The chain links TRBV12-3 or TRBV12-4 to TRBJ2-7; with no DNA, the TCRdb D assignment of TRBD1 cannot be verified. The CDR3 contains 14 residues. CDR3 residues: CASSGTGGLYEQYF.

J is TRBJ2-5 and V is TRBV11-2. CDR1 and CDR2 (germline): SGHAT, FQNNGV. There are 12 residues in the CDR3. The CDR3 sequence is CASSPIDETQYF.

This chain connects TRBV20-1 to TRBJ2-3; TCRdb returns TRBD2, unconfirmable since there is no DNA. This CDR3 is 14 amino acids long. Germline assignment: CDR1 DFQATT and CDR2 SNEGSKA (reference sequence). The CDR3 spells CSAEVAGLTDTQYF.

The chain has TRBV20-1 and TRBJ2-5; without DNA, the TCRdb call of TRBD1 cannot be checked. Germline CDR1 DFQATT, CDR2 SNEGSKA (reference sequence). The CDR3 is made up of 13 amino acids. CDR3 protein: CSAAAGAWETQYF.

This chain uses TRBV15 with TRBJ2-7; the TCRdb D gene call, TRBD1, has no DNA to confirm it. Germline V gives CDR1 LNHNV, CDR2 YYDKDF (reference sequence). The CDR3 loop spans 15 amino acids. The CDR3 reads CATSPFRTGTHEQYF.

The chain uses TRBV10-3 and TRBJ2-2; TCRdb's assignment of TRBD1 cannot be checked, as there is no DNA. The CDR3 has 15 amino acids. Per the germline V gene, CDR1 is ENHRY and CDR2 is SYGVKD. The CDR3 sequence is CAISEIQGSTGELFF.

The chain employs TRBV2 and TRBJ1-6. The germline V gene encodes CDR1 SNHLY and CDR2 FYNNEI. The CDR3 contains 15 residues. The CDR3 loop is CASTTGRSYNSPLHF. The variable domain in full, completed from reference TRBV2 and TRBJ1-6, reads EPEVTQTPSHQVTQMGQEVILRCVPISNHLYFYWYRQILGQKVEFLVSFYNNEISEKSEIFDDQFSVERPDGSNFTLKIRSTKLEDSAMYFCASTTGRSYNSPLHFGNGTRLTVT.

The rearrangement joins TRBV5-1 to TRBJ1-6; TCRdb gives TRBD1 as the D gene, but with no DNA this cannot be confirmed. Germline V CDR1 and CDR2: SGHRS, YFSETQ. This CDR3 is built from 14 residues. CDR3 loop: CASSSQGGGSPLHF.

This chain links TRBV20-1 with TRBJ2-4; the TRBD1 assignment by TCRdb is unverifiable without DNA. The CDR3 is 12 amino acids. CDR1 is DFQATT, CDR2 SNEGSKA, per germline (reference sequence). This CDR3 reads CSAPKGENIQYF.

The rearrangement links TRBV5-1 to TRBJ2-7. The CDR3 has 13 residues. The germline gives CDR1 SGHRS, CDR2 YFSETQ. CDR3 in amino acids: CASSFDNAYEQYF.

The chain combines TRBV6-2 or TRBV6-3 with TRBJ2-2; as DNA is missing, the TRBD1 call by TCRdb cannot be tested. This CDR3 is built from 20 residues. Germline V gives CDR1 MNHEY, CDR2 SVGEGT. The CDR3 sequence: CASSYSLITGDRGETGELFF.

The genes are TRBV11-2 and TRBJ2-1; TCRdb outputs TRBD1, but without DNA this stays unchecked. The germline V gene has CDR1 SGHAT and CDR2 FQNNGV. This CDR3 has 17 residues. CDR3 sequence: CASSYQPFPSSYNEQFF.

V and J are TRBV6-5 and TRBJ1-1; the TCRdb D gene call, TRBD1, has no DNA to confirm it. The CDR3 covers 15 residues. Germline V lookup: CDR1 MNHEY, CDR2 SVGAGI. Here the CDR3 reads CASSIQGGWNNEAFF.

This CDR3 is CASSEARAANIQYF. The chain joins TRBV2 to TRBJ2-4; checking the TCRdb D call of TRBD2 is not possible without DNA. This CDR3 spans 14 amino acids. CDR1 SNHLY and CDR2 FYNNEI come from the germline V gene.

V is TRBV5-1 and J is TRBJ1-1. CDR3 size: 16 residues. Germline CDR1 is SGHRS and CDR2 is YFSETQ. The CDR3 here is CASSSTETLMNTEAFF.

The chain combines TRBV4-3 with TRBJ1-2. The CDR3 has 16 amino acids. CDR1 LGHNA and CDR2 YSLEER come from the germline V gene. The CDR3: CASSQDIINLFYGYTF.

V is TRBV5-6 and J is TRBJ2-1. This CDR3 has 15 amino acids. Germline loops: CDR1 SGHDT, CDR2 YYEEEE. The CDR3 loop reads CATRVWGGAYNEQFF.

J is TRBJ2-7 and V is TRBV24-1; TCRdb outputs TRBD2, but without DNA this stays unchecked. CDR3 length: 16 residues. Germline CDR1 KGHDR, CDR2 SFDVKD. The CDR3 is CATSDPGTSGDYEQYF.